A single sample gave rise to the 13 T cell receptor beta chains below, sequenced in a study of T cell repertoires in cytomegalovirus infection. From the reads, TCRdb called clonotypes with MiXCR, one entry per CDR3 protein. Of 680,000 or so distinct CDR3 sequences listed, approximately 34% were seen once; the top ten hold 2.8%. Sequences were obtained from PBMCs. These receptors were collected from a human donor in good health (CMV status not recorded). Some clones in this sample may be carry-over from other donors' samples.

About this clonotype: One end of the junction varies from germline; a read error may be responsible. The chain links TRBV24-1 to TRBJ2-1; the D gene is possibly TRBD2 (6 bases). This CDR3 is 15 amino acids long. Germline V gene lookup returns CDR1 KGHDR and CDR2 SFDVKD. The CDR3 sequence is CDTSDLWGVGNEQFF. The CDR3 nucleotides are TGTGACACCAGTGATTTATGGGGGGTCGGCAATGAGCAGTTCTTC.

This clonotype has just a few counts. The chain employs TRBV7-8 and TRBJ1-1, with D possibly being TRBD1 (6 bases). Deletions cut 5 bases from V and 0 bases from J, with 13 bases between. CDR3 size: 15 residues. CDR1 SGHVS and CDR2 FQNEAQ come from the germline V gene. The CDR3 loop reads CASSAWTEMNTEAFF. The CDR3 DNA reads TGTGCCAGCAGCGCATGGACAGAGATGAACACTGAAGCTTTCTTT. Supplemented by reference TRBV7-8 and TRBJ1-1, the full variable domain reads GAGVSQSPRYKVAKRGQDVALRCDPISGHVSLFWYQQALGQGPEFLTYFQNEAQLDKSGLPSDRFFAERPEGSVSTLKIQRTQQEDSAVYLCASSAWTEMNTEAFFGQGTRLTVV.

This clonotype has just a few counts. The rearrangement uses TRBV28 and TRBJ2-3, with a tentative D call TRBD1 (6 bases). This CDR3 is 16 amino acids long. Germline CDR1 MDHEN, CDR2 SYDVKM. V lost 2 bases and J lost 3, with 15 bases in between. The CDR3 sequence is CASSLGQGRRTDTQYF. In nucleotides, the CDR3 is TGTGCCAGCAGTTTAGGCCAGGGGAGAAGGACAGATACGCAGTATTTT.

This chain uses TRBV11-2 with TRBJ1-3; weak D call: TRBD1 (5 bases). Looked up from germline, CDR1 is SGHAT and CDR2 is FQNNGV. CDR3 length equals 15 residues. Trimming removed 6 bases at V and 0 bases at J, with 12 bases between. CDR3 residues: CASRGQTDSGNTIYF. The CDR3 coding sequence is TGTGCCAGCAGAGGCCAGACAGACTCTGGAAACACCATATATTTT.

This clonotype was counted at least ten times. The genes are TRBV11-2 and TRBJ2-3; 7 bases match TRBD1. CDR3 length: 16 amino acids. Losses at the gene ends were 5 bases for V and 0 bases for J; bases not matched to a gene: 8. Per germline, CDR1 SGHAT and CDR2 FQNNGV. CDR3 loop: CASSPLGQASTDTQYF. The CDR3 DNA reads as TGTGCCAGCAGCCCCCTTGGACAGGCTAGCACAGATACGCAGTATTTT.

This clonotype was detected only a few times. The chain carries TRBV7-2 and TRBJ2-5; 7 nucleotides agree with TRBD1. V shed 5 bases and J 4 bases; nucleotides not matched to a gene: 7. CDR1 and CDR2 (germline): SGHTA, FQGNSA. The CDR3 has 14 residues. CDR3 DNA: TGTGCCAGCAGCCAGCGACAGGGTACAGAGACCCAGTACTTC. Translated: CASSQRQGTETQYF. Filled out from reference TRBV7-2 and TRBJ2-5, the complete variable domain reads GAGVSQSPSNKVTEKGKDVELRCDPISGHTALYWYRQSLGQGLEFLIYFQGNSAPDKSGLPSDRFSAERTGGSVSTLTIQRTQQEDSAVYLCASSQRQGTETQYFGPGTRLLVL.

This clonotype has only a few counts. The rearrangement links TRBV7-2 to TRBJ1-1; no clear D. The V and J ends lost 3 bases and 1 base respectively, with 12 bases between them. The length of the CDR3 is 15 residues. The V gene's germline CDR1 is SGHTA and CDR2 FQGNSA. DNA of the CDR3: TGTGCCAGCAGCTTTGACGGCGGATCGAACACTGAAGCTTTCTTT. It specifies CASSFDGGSNTEAFF.

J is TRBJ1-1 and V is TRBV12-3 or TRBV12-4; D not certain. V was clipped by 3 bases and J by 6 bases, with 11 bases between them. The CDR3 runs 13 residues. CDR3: CASSFDGRAEAFF. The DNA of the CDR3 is TGTGCCAGCAGTTTTGACGGGCGCGCTGAAGCTTTCTTT.

DNA for the CDR3: TGTGCCAGCAGCTTGGAAACGGATTTCTCTGGGGCCAACGTCCTGACTTTC. It encodes CASSLETDFSGANVLTF. V and J are TRBV5-4 and TRBJ2-6; D not certain. From germline, CDR1 is SGHNT and CDR2 YYREEE (reference sequence). The CDR3 length is 17 residues. V was clipped by 0 bases and J by 0 bases, with 10 bases between them.

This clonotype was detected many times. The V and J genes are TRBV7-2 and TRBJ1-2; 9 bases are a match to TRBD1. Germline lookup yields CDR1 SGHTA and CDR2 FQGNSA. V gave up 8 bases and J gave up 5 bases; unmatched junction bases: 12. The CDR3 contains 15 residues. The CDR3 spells CASLTGTGLAYGYTF. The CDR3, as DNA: TGTGCCAGCTTAACCGGGACAGGGTTGGCGTATGGCTACACCTTC.

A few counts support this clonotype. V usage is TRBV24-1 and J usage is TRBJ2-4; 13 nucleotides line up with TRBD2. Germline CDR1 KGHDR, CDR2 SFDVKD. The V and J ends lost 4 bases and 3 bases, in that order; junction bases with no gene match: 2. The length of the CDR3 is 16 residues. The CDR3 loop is CATSDRLAGGKNIQYF. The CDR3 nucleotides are TGTGCCACCAGTGACCGACTAGCGGGAGGCAAAAACATTCAGTACTTC.

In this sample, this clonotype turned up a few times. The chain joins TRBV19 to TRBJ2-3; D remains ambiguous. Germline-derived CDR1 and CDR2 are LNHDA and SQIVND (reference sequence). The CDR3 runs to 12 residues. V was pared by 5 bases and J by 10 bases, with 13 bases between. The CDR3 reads CASSPTGLPQYF. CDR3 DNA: TGTGCCAGTAGTCCCACCGGGCTACCGCAGTATTTT.

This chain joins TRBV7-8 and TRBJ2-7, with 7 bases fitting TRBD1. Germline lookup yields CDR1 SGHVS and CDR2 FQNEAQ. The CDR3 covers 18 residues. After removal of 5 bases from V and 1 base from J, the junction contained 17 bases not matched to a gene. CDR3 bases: TGTGCCAGCAGCCCCAAAAGGGGGCTAGGCAGGGAGTCCTACGAGCAGTACTTC. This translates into CASSPKRGLGRESYEQYF.